A selection of T cell receptor beta chains follows, all from one sample in a study of blood T cell repertoires in COVID-19. Here immunoSEQ multiplex PCR was the method, and the copy in TCRdb shows in-frame clones only, minus some. This sample has 60,000 to 80,000 clones, with roughly 85% found just once. Sequencing was performed on peripheral blood. The receptors stem from an elderly woman with acute or convalescent COVID-19. The CDR3 runs from the conserved cysteine through the conserved F or W. D genes are given only for firm matches. A clone size is listed for some rows: how often the clone was seen (once, few, many), or a class if it is expanded.

.	TRBJ1-6	few	TRBV6-1	TGTGCCAGCAGTGAAACAGGGAGCTCCTATAATTCACCCCTCCACTTT	CASSETGSSYNSPLHF
TRBD1	TRBJ1-1	.	TRBV19	TGTGCCAGTAGTACCCGACAGGGGCCCACTGAAGCTTTCTTT	CASSTRQGPTEAFF
.	TRBJ2-1	.	TRBV3-1/TRBV3-2	TGTGCCAGCAGCCGGTCAAGCGGTCCCTCCTACAATGAGCAGTTCTTC	CASSRSSGPSYNEQFF
.	TRBJ1-4	.	TRBV28	TGTGCCAGCAGTTTGCAGGGCGTATTGGATGAAAAACTGTTTTTT	CASSLQGVLDEKLFF
TRBD1	TRBJ2-7	.	TRBV28	TGTGCCAGCAGACGGGGACAGGGGGTTTACGAGCAGTACTTC	CASRRGQGVYEQYF
TRBD1	TRBJ1-2	.	TRBV7-2	TGTGCCAGCAGCCAAACCCCAGGAGGGGGCGGCTACACCTTC	CASSQTPGGGGYTF
.	TRBJ2-7	.	TRBV12-3/TRBV12-4	TGTGCCAGCAGTCCCCGGGAATTCTACGAGCAGTACTTC	CASSPREFYEQYF
.	TRBJ1-3	.	TRBV19	TGTGCCAGTAATTCGGGGGGAACCATCTCTGGAAACACCATATATTTT	CASNSGGTISGNTIYF
.	TRBJ2-3	.	TRBV5-4	TGTGCCAGCAGCTTTTTATCAGATACGCAGTATTTT	CASSFLSDTQYF
.	TRBJ1-2	.	TRBV21-1	TGTGCCAGCAGCAAAGATGTCGGGGAGAGGGCTAACTATGGCTACACCTTC	CASSKDVGERANYGYTF
.	TRBJ1-5	.	TRBV9	TGTGCCAGCAGCCCTGACTCCTGGAATAATCAGCCCCAGCATTTT	CASSPDSWNNQPQHF
TRBD2	TRBJ2-1	.	TRBV9	TGTGCCAGCAGTGCGGGAGGGCCTACCTACAATGAGCAGTTCTTC	CASSAGGPTYNEQFF
.	TRBJ1-2	.	TRBV19	TGTGCCAGTAGTATAAAGGGACACGGTGGCTACACCTTC	CASSIKGHGGYTF
.	TRBJ1-4	.	TRBV30	TGTGCCTGGAGTCACAACCTTCATAACGAAAAACTGTTTTTT	CAWSHNLHNEKLFF
.	TRBJ1-2	.	TRBV15	TGTGCCACCAGCCGTGGAACAGGGTTGAGCTATGGCTACACCTTC	CATSRGTGLSYGYTF
TRBD2	TRBJ2-5	.	TRBV5-5	TGTGCCAGCAGCTTAAATTCGCTAGCGGGTAATGGAGAGACCCAGTACTTC	CASSLNSLAGNGETQYF
TRBD1	TRBJ2-2	.	TRBV5-5	TGTGCCAGCAGTTCCGGGACAGGGAGTAACACCGGGGAGCTGTTTTTT	CASSSGTGSNTGELFF
TRBD2	TRBJ2-5	.	TRBV9	TGTGCCAGCAGCGTCGTGGGACTAGCGGGAGGGTATGAGACCCAGTACTTC	CASSVVGLAGGYETQYF
.	TRBJ1-4	.	TRBV15	TGTGCCACCAGCGGAGGGGTTAATGTGGGCTCGACTAATGAAAAACTGTTTTTT	CATSGGVNVGSTNEKLFF
TRBD2	TRBJ2-3	.	TRBV3-1/TRBV3-2	TGTGCCAGCAGCCAGGGGCGGAATAGCGGGAGGGCCGGGACAGATACGCAGTATTTT	CASSQGRNSGRAGTDTQYF
TRBD2	TRBJ2-5	few	TRBV20-1	TGCAGTGCTAGTACGGCTAGCGGGGAGTGGGAGACCCAGTACTTC	CSASTASGEWETQYF
.	TRBJ2-2	.	TRBV19	TGTGCCAGTAGAACGACAGATAGGACCAGGGAGCTGTTTTTT	CASRTTDRTRELFF